The clone carrying this T cell receptor beta chain appeared a few times. Antigen specificity is unknown. Germline-derived CDR1 and CDR2 are MNHEY and SVGAGI. The CDR3 consists of 14 residues. Deletions cut 2 bases from V and 5 bases from J, with 12 bases between. This sample is drawn from a study of blood T cells in healthy people across ages. Next came a second PCR, run for 7 to 11 cycles, which used a sample-barcoded 5' primer along with a J-beta primer mix. Each CDR3 protein gets one entry after TCRdb re-called the 5' RACE reads with MiXCR. The sample consists of some 320,000 distinct CDR3 sequences, less than 30% of them appearing once. Study-level points and caveats: Diversity figures based on one million T cells were deemed too low.

This clonotype was obtained from a woman in her seventies in good health. Source material: blood. The chain has TRBV6-5 and TRBJ2-5; tentatively, D is TRBD2 (6 bases). The CDR3 sequence is CASSYGRDTETQYF. For the CDR3, the DNA is TGTGCCAGCAGTTACGGGCGGGATACTGAGACCCAGTACTTC.